The sequence of this T cell receptor (beta chain) was determined in a study of radiation and T cells in renal cell carcinoma. This clone was seen ten or more times. Treatment here: treatment-naive control, cytoreductive nephrectomy. Controls were unirradiated tumors from treatment-naive cytoreductive nephrectomy patients. Sequenced control tumors were from under 13 males and a handful of females, median age roughly 60. This table comes from immunoSEQ multiplex PCR, and its TCRdb copy is limited to in-frame clones, with some not included. The sample includes 25,000 or so clones, around half seen only once; the top ten take 20% to 25%. The receptor was isolated from a human donor with renal cell carcinoma. Sequences were derived from tumor tissue, sampled from a patient whose treatment was nephrectomy without radiotherapy.

In DNA, the CDR3 is TGTGCCAGCAGAATGACAGGGTCCACCGGGGAGCTGTTTTTT. The encoded protein is CASRMTGSTGELFF. The J gene is TRBJ2-2, the V gene TRBV7-8, with 7 bases matching TRBD1. The ends lost 6 bases at V and 4 bases at J; junction bases unmatched: 5. This CDR3 has 14 amino acids. CDR1 is SGHVS, CDR2 FQNEAQ, per germline.